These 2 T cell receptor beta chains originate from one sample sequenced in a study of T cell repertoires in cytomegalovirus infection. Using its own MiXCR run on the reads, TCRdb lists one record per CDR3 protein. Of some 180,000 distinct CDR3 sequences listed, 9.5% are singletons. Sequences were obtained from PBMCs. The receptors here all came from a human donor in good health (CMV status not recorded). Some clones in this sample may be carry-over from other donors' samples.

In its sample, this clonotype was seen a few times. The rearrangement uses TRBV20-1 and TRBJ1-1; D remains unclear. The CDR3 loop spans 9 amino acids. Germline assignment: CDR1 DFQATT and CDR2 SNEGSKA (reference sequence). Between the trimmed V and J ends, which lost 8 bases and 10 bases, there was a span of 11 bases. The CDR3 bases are TGCAGTCCCCTCTCCGGAGCTTTCTTT. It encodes CSPLSGAFF.

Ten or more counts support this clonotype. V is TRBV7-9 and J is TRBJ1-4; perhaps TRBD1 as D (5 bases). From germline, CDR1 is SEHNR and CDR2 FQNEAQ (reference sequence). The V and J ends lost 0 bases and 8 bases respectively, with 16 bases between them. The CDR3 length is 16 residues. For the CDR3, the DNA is TGTGCCAGCAGCTTAGCGCGGACGGGGGTATGGGAAAAACTGTTTTTT. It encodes CASSLARTGVWEKLFF. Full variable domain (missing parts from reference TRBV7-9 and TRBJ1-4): DTGVSQNPRHKITKRGQNVTFRCDPISEHNRLYWYRQTLGQGPEFLTYFQNEAQLEKSRLLSDRFSAERPKGSFSTLEIQRTEQGDSAMYLCASSLARTGVWEKLFFGSGTQLSVL.